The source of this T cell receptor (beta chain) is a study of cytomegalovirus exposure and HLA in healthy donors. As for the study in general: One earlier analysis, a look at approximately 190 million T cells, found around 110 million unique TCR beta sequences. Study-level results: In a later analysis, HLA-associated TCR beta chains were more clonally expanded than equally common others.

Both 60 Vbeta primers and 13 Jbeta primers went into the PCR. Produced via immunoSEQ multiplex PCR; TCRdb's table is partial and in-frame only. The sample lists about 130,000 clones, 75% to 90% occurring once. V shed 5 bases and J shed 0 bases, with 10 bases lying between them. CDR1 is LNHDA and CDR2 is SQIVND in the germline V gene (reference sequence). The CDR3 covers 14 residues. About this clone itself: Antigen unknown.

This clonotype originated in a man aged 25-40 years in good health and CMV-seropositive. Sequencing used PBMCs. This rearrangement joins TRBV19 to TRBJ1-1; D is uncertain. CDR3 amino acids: CASSWQIMNTEAFF. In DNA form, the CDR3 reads TGTGCCAGTAGTTGGCAGATCATGAACACTGAAGCTTTCTTT. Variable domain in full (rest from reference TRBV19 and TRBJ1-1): DGGITQSPKYLFRKEGQNVTLSCEQNLNHDAMYWYRQDPGQGLRLIYYSQIVNDFQKGDIAEGYSVSREKKESFPLTVTSAQKNPTAFYLCASSWQIMNTEAFFGQGTRLTVV.